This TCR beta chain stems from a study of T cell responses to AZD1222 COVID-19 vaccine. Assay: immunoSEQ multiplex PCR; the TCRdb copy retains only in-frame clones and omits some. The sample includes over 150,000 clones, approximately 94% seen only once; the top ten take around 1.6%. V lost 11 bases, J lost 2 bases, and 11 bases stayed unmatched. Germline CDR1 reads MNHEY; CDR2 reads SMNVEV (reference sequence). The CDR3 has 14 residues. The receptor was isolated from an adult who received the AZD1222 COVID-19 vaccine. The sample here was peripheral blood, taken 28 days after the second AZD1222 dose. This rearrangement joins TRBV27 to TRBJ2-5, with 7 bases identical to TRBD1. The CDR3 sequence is CAVGGRGSQETQYF. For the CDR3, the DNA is TGTGCCGTAGGGGGCAGGGGGTCTCAAGAGACCCAGTACTTC.